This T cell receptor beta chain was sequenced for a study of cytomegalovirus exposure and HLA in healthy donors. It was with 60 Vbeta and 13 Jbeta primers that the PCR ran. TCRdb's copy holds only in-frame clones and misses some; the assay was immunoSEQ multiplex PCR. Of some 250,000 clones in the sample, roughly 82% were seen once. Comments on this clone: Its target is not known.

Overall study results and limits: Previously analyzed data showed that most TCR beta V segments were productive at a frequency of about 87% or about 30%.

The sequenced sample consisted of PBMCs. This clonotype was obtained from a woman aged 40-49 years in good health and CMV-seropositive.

CDR3 DNA sequence: TGTGCCAGCAGCTTATTATCGCTTGGGTCTAGCAATGAGCAGTTCTTC. This encodes CASSLLSLGSSNEQFF. This sequence joins TRBV11-3 and TRBJ2-1, with no clear D. CDR1 is SGHNT, CDR2 YENEEA, per germline. The CDR3 has 16 amino acids. Trimming pared 2 bases from V and 6 bases from J, leaving 17 bases between.